The clone carrying this T cell receptor beta chain was counted a few times. The antigen is unknown. A multiplex PCR was run with 60 Vbeta primers and 13 Jbeta primers. The method was immunoSEQ multiplex PCR; TCRdb's version includes in-frame clones alone and lacks a portion of them. The sample consists of roughly 130,000 clones, around 72% of them appearing once. This specimen comes from a study of cytomegalovirus exposure and HLA in healthy donors. Turning to the study itself: Inside one of the first data releases sat 75 million to 100 million unique TCRs taken from HLA-typed donors.

Study observations and caveats: The availability of immune exposure information extended only to CMV serostatus. Roughly uniform depth of sequencing across donors was assumed in presence/absence analyses.

Trimming pared 0 bases from V and 2 bases from J, leaving 13 bases between. Per the germline V gene, CDR1 is LGHNA and CDR2 is YSLEER. This CDR3 is built from 16 residues. Sequenced material: PBMCs. The receptor was isolated from a human donor in good health. The V gene is TRBV4-3, the J gene TRBJ1-2, with D unclear. CDR3 bases: TGCGCCAGCAGCCAAGACGTGAGGCCCCCAAACTATGGCTACACCTTC. Its protein product is CASSQDVRPPNYGYTF.